This is a list of T cell receptor beta chains from one sample in a study of cytomegalovirus exposure and HLA in healthy donors. Libraries were prepared by immunoSEQ multiplex PCR; TCRdb keeps only in-frame clonotypes and omits some of them. The sample holds 90,000 to 150,000 clones, 50% to 65% seen once. The sample consisted of PBMCs. These receptors originate from a man aged 35 to 55 in good health and CMV-seropositive. The CDR3 runs from the conserved cysteine through the conserved F or W. The D gene is left open where the match is weak. Expanded clones are given a class, and other clones once, few, many or no size at all.

d_gene: NA; j_gene: TRBJ2-3; len: 14; abundance: NA; v_gene: TRBV29-1; CDR3nt: TGCAGCGTTTTGTTGGGTGGAGGAACAGATACGCAGTATTTT; CDR3aa: CSVLLGGGTDTQYF
d_gene: TRBD2; j_gene: TRBJ2-3; len: 17; abundance: NA; v_gene: TRBV18; CDR3nt: TGTGCCAGCTCGTCATCCTCCGGGACTAGCGGGAGCCATACGCAGTATTTT; CDR3aa: CASSSSSGTSGSHTQYF
d_gene: TRBD2; j_gene: TRBJ2-3; len: 14; abundance: NA; v_gene: TRBV6-5; CDR3nt: TGTGCCAGCAGTTCTCGGCGGGCGGGGGGTACGCAGTATTTT; CDR3aa: CASSSRRAGGTQYF
d_gene: TRBD1; j_gene: TRBJ1-5; len: 14; abundance: NA; v_gene: TRBV6-1; CDR3nt: TGTGCCAGCAGTGTAGGGACAGGGTTTTTGCCCCAGCATTTT; CDR3aa: CASSVGTGFLPQHF
d_gene: NA; j_gene: TRBJ1-5; len: 15; abundance: NA; v_gene: TRBV15; CDR3nt: TGTGCCACCAGCGTTACCGGGACACAGTATCAGCCCCAGCATTTT; CDR3aa: CATSVTGTQYQPQHF
d_gene: TRBD1; j_gene: TRBJ2-1; len: 14; abundance: few; v_gene: TRBV28; CDR3nt: TGTGCCAGCAGCCGAGGACAGGGGCGCAATGAGCAGTTCTTC; CDR3aa: CASSRGQGRNEQFF
d_gene: NA; j_gene: TRBJ2-1; len: 15; abundance: NA; v_gene: TRBV4-3; CDR3nt: TGCGCCAGCAGCCCGTGGGAGAGGAGTGACAATGAGCAGTTCTTC; CDR3aa: CASSPWERSDNEQFF
d_gene: NA; j_gene: TRBJ2-7; len: 15; abundance: NA; v_gene: TRBV6-1; CDR3nt: TGTGCCAGCAGTGAAGGTCCAGGGGCGTCCTACGAGCAGTACTTC; CDR3aa: CASSEGPGASYEQYF
d_gene: NA; j_gene: TRBJ1-4; len: 16; abundance: few; v_gene: TRBV5-1; CDR3nt: TGCGCCAGCAGCCTATTTGGGGGGGCAACTAATGAAAAACTGTTTTTT; CDR3aa: CASSLFGGATNEKLFF
d_gene: TRBD1; j_gene: TRBJ1-6; len: 16; abundance: NA; v_gene: TRBV6-6; CDR3nt: TGTGCCAGTAGTTATTCGTCCGGGACAGGGAATTCACCCCTCCACTTT; CDR3aa: CASSYSSGTGNSPLHF
d_gene: NA; j_gene: TRBJ2-5; len: 13; abundance: NA; v_gene: TRBV7-3; CDR3nt: TGTGCCAGCAGCTTCAGGGGCGATGAGACCCAGTACTTC; CDR3aa: CASSFRGDETQYF
d_gene: TRBD1; j_gene: TRBJ2-7; len: 15; abundance: NA; v_gene: TRBV28; CDR3nt: TGTGCCAGCAGCCCTGGACAGGGGGGGTCCTACGAGCAGTACTTC; CDR3aa: CASSPGQGGSYEQYF
d_gene: TRBD1; j_gene: TRBJ2-7; len: 16; abundance: NA; v_gene: TRBV5-4; CDR3nt: TGTGCCAGCAGTAACCCTGGACAGGGGATCTCCTACGAGCAGTACTTC; CDR3aa: CASSNPGQGISYEQYF
d_gene: NA; j_gene: TRBJ1-2; len: 14; abundance: NA; v_gene: TRBV2; CDR3nt: TGTGCCAGCAGTGGGCAGGTGGGGAGGTATGGCTACACCTTC; CDR3aa: CASSGQVGRYGYTF
d_gene: NA; j_gene: TRBJ1-5; len: 13; abundance: few; v_gene: TRBV2; CDR3nt: TGTGCCAGCAGTCGACAGGACAATCAGCCCCAGCATTTT; CDR3aa: CASSRQDNQPQHF
d_gene: TRBD1; j_gene: TRBJ2-7; len: 15; abundance: NA; v_gene: TRBV29-1; CDR3nt: TGCAGCGCTCGAACCCGGGACAGGGCCTCCTACGAGCAGTACTTC; CDR3aa: CSARTRDRASYEQYF
d_gene: TRBD1; j_gene: TRBJ2-7; len: 13; abundance: NA; v_gene: TRBV2; CDR3nt: TGTGCCAGCAGATCCGGGACAGGGACCGAGCAGTACTTC; CDR3aa: CASRSGTGTEQYF
d_gene: NA; j_gene: TRBJ2-5; len: 15; abundance: few; v_gene: TRBV11-3; CDR3nt: TGTGCCAGCAGCCCAGGGGTACGGGTCGAGGAGACCCAGTACTTC; CDR3aa: CASSPGVRVEETQYF
d_gene: TRBD1; j_gene: TRBJ1-1; len: 15; abundance: NA; v_gene: TRBV10-3; CDR3nt: TGTGCCATCAGTGAACAGGGGCGGATGAACACTGAAGCTTTCTTT; CDR3aa: CAISEQGRMNTEAFF
d_gene: TRBD2; j_gene: TRBJ2-2; len: 17; abundance: NA; v_gene: TRBV9; CDR3nt: TGTGCCAGCAGCGTAGAACCTAGCGGGCGTGGGACCGGGGAGCTGTTTTTT; CDR3aa: CASSVEPSGRGTGELFF
d_gene: NA; j_gene: TRBJ2-6; len: 15; abundance: NA; v_gene: TRBV19; CDR3nt: TGTGCCAGTAGTATCAGGGGACCTGGGGCCAACGTCCTGACTTTC; CDR3aa: CASSIRGPGANVLTF
d_gene: NA; j_gene: TRBJ2-3; len: 13; abundance: few; v_gene: TRBV7-3; CDR3nt: TGTGCCAGCAGCTTAAGAGAAGCAGATACGCAGTATTTT; CDR3aa: CASSLREADTQYF
d_gene: NA; j_gene: TRBJ2-6; len: 16; abundance: NA; v_gene: TRBV19; CDR3nt: TGTGCCAGTAGTCCCCAGGGGCAATCTGGGGCCAACGTCCTGACTTTC; CDR3aa: CASSPQGQSGANVLTF
d_gene: NA; j_gene: TRBJ2-2; len: 16; abundance: NA; v_gene: TRBV6-6; CDR3nt: TGTGCCAGCAGCCTACAGGGGGGGACGAACACCGGGGAGCTGTTTTTT; CDR3aa: CASSLQGGTNTGELFF
d_gene: TRBD1; j_gene: TRBJ1-2; len: 13; abundance: few; v_gene: TRBV6-5; CDR3nt: TGTGCCAGCAGTTCACAGGGGAACTATGGCTACACCTTC; CDR3aa: CASSSQGNYGYTF
d_gene: NA; j_gene: TRBJ2-7; len: 14; abundance: NA; v_gene: TRBV10-3; CDR3nt: TGTGCCATAAAAAAGGCAGGGGACTCCTACGAGCAGTACTTC; CDR3aa: CAIKKAGDSYEQYF
d_gene: TRBD1; j_gene: TRBJ1-4; len: 15; abundance: many; v_gene: TRBV28; CDR3nt: TGTGCCAGCAGTTTTAGAGCCATGGGACAGCCGAAACTGTTTTTT; CDR3aa: CASSFRAMGQPKLFF
d_gene: NA; j_gene: TRBJ1-5; len: 15; abundance: NA; v_gene: TRBV5-8; CDR3nt: TGTGCCAGCAGCCTACAGGGCAGGGGCAATCAGCCCCAGCATTTT; CDR3aa: CASSLQGRGNQPQHF
d_gene: TRBD1; j_gene: TRBJ1-1; len: 15; abundance: NA; v_gene: TRBV7-9; CDR3nt: TGTGCCAGCAGCATTTGGACAGGGTTGAACACTGAAGCTTTCTTT; CDR3aa: CASSIWTGLNTEAFF
d_gene: NA; j_gene: TRBJ1-1; len: 15; abundance: NA; v_gene: TRBV7-6; CDR3nt: TGTGCCAGCAGCCTCTCGGGACATATGAACACTGAAGCTTTCTTT; CDR3aa: CASSLSGHMNTEAFF
d_gene: NA; j_gene: TRBJ2-2; len: 16; abundance: once; v_gene: TRBV9; CDR3nt: TGTGCCAGCGGCGAGGGTGGGAGCGCCTATTCTGGGGAGCTGTTTTTT; CDR3aa: CASGEGGSAYSGELFF
d_gene: TRBD2; j_gene: TRBJ2-3; len: 16; abundance: once; v_gene: TRBV5-1; CDR3nt: TGCGCCAGCACCTCACTAGCGGGGGTTTCCACAGATACGCAGTATTTT; CDR3aa: CASTSLAGVSTDTQYF
d_gene: TRBD1; j_gene: TRBJ1-6; len: 15; abundance: NA; v_gene: TRBV2; CDR3nt: TGTGCCAGCAGTCTACAGGGGGCGCAGGGCTTGGCCCTCCACTTT; CDR3aa: CASSLQGAQGLALHF
d_gene: TRBD2; j_gene: TRBJ2-5; len: 14; abundance: NA; v_gene: TRBV2; CDR3nt: TGTGCCAGCAGCCGGACTAGCGGGCAAGAGACCCAGTACTTC; CDR3aa: CASSRTSGQETQYF
d_gene: NA; j_gene: TRBJ2-7; len: 17; abundance: NA; v_gene: TRBV5-1; CDR3nt: TGCGCCAGCAGCTTGGCCCTCAGGTCCGGTCCTGACTACGAGCAGTACTTC; CDR3aa: CASSLALRSGPDYEQYF
d_gene: NA; j_gene: TRBJ2-1; len: 12; abundance: NA; v_gene: TRBV30; CDR3nt: TGTGCCTGGAGTGGGGGAGGTCGTGAGCAGTTCTTC; CDR3aa: CAWSGGGREQFF
d_gene: TRBD1; j_gene: TRBJ1-6; len: 15; abundance: few; v_gene: TRBV7-9; CDR3nt: TGTGCCAGCAGCTTAGTAGGACAGGGGAATTCACCCCTCCACTTT; CDR3aa: CASSLVGQGNSPLHF
d_gene: TRBD2; j_gene: TRBJ2-7; len: 18; abundance: once; v_gene: TRBV5-1; CDR3nt: TGCGCCAGCAGCCTCGGTATCCCGGGACTAGCGGGGGCCTACGAGCAGTACTTC; CDR3aa: CASSLGIPGLAGAYEQYF
d_gene: TRBD1; j_gene: TRBJ2-2; len: 14; abundance: NA; v_gene: TRBV25-1; CDR3nt: TGTGCCAGCAGGGGGACAGCGAACACCGGGGAGCTGTTTTTT; CDR3aa: CASRGTANTGELFF
d_gene: TRBD2; j_gene: TRBJ2-7; len: 14; abundance: NA; v_gene: TRBV6-5; CDR3nt: TGTGCCAGCAGCCCAACTAGCGGGAGGCACGAGCAGTACTTC; CDR3aa: CASSPTSGRHEQYF